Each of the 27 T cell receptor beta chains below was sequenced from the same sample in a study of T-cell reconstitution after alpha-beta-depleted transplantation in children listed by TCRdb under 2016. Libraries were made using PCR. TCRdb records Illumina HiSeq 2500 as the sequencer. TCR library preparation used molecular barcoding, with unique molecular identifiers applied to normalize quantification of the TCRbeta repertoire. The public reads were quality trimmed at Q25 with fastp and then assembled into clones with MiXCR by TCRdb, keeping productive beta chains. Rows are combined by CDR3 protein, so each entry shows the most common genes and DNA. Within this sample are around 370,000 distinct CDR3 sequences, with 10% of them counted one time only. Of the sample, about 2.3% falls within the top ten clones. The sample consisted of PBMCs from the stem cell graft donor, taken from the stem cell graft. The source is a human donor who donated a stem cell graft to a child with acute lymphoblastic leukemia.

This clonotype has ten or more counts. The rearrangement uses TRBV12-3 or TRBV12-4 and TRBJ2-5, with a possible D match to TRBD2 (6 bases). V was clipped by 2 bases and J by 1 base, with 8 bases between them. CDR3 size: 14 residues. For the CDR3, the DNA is TGTGCCAGCAGTTTAATGGGGGGCCAAGAGACCCAGTACTTC. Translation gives CASSLMGGQETQYF.

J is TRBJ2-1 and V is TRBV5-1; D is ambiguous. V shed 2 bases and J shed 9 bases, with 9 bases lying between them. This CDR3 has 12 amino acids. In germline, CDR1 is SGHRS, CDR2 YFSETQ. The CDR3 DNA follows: TGCGCCAGCAGCTTATCAGTGGGTGAGCAGTTCTTC. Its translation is CASSLSVGEQFF.

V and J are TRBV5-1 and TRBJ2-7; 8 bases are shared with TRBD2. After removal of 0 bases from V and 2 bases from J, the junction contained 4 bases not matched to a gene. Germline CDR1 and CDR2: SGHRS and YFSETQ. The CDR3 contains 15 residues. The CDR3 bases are TGCGCCAGCAGCTTGGAAGAGCGGGGGCCCTACGAGCAGTACTTC. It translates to CASSLEERGPYEQYF.

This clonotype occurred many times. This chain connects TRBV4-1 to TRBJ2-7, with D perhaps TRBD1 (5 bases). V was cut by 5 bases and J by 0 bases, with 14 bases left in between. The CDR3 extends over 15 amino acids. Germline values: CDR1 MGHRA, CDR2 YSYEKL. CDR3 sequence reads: CASSSRQGSSYEQYF. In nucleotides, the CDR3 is TGCGCCAGCAGCTCCCGGCAGGGTAGCTCCTACGAGCAGTACTTC.

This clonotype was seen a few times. The CDR3 loop reads CASSQEGGRAYEQYF. The CDR3 DNA follows: TGCGCCAGCAGCCAAGAGGGGGGGAGGGCCTACGAGCAGTACTTC. The rearrangement links TRBV4-3 to TRBJ2-7, with TRBD2 matching over 7 bases. Germline lookup yields CDR1 LGHNA and CDR2 YSLEER. With 0 bases clipped from V and 2 bases from J, the junction kept 4 bases outside the gene matches. This CDR3 comprises 15 residues.

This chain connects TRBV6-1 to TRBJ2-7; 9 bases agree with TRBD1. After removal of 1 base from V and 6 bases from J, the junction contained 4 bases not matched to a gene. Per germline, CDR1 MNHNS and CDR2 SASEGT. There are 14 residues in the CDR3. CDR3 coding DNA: TGTGCCAGCAGTGAAGTCGACAGGGGGGGCGAGCAGTACTTC. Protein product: CASSEVDRGGEQYF.

CDR3 amino acids: CASRRDRIGTGELFF. CDR3 bases: TGTGCCAGTCGCCGGGACAGGATCGGCACCGGGGAGCTGTTTTTT. The chain is built from TRBV19 and TRBJ2-2; TRBD1 matches 8 bases. The V and J ends lost 8 bases and 4 bases, in that order; junction bases with no gene match: 9. The CDR3 is 15 amino acids. Germline V gene lookup returns CDR1 LNHDA and CDR2 SQIVND (reference sequence).

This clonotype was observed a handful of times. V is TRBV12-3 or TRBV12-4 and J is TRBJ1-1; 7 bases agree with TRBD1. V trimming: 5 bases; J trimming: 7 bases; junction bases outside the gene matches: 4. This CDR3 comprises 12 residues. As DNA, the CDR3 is TGTGCCAGCAGTCTGGGACAGCTTGAAGCTTTCTTT. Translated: CASSLGQLEAFF.

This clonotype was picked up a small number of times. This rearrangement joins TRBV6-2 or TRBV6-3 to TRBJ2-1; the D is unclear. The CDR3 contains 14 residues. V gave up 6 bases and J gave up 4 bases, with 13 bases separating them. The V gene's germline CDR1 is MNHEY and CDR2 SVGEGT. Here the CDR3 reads CASRDEVGYNEQFF. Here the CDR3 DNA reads TGTGCCAGCAGAGACGAGGTCGGATACAATGAGCAGTTCTTC.

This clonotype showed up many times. The CDR3 DNA sequence: TGCAGCGTTGAGGCTGGACAGGGGGTCTACGAGCAGTACTTC. Translated: CSVEAGQGVYEQYF. This rearrangement joins TRBV29-1 to TRBJ2-7, with 10 bases fitting TRBD1. The CDR3 has 14 amino acids. CDR1 is SQVTM and CDR2 is ANQGSEA in the germline V gene. V lost 3 bases to trimming and J lost 3 bases; unmatched junction nucleotides: 5.

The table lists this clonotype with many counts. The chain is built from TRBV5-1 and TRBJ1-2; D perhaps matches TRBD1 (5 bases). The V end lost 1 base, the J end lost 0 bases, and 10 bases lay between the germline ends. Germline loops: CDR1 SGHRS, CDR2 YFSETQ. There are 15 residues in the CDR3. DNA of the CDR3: TGCGCCAGCAGCTTGTTGGGGGAAGCTAACTATGGCTACACCTTC. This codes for CASSLLGEANYGYTF.

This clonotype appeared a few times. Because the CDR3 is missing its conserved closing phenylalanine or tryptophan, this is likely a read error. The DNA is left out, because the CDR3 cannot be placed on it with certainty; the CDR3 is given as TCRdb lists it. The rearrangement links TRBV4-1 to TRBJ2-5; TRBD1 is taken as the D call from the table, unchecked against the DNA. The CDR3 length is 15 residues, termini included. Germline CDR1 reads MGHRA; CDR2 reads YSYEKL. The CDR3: CASSQSVLDRGDVLI.

The CDR3: CASSQGGLAGSSHEQYF. CDR3 coding DNA: TGCGCCAGCAGCCAGGGGGGACTAGCGGGATCATCCCACGAGCAGTACTTC. This sequence joins TRBV4-1 and TRBJ2-7; 13 bases match TRBD2. Trimming took 3 bases from V and 5 from J; bases not matched to a gene: 10. The CDR3 extends over 17 amino acids. Germline CDR1 is MGHRA and CDR2 is YSYEKL.

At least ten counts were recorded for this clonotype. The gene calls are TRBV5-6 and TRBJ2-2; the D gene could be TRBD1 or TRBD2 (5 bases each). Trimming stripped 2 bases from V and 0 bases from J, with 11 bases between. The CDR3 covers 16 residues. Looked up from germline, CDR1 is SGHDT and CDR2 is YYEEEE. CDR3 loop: CASSLEGTTNTGELFF. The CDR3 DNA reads TGTGCCAGCAGCTTAGAAGGGACCACGAACACCGGGGAGCTGTTTTTT. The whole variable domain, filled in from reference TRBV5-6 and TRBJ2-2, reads DAGVTQSPTHLIKTRGQQVTLRCSPKSGHDTVSWYQQALGQGPQFIFQYYEEEERQRGNFPDRFSGHQFPNYSSELNVNALLLGDSALYLCASSLEGTTNTGELFFGEGSRLTVL.

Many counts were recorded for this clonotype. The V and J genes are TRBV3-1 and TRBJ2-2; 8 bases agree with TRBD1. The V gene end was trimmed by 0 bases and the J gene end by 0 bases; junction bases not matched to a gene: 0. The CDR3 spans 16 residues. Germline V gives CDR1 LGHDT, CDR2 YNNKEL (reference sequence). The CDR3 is CASSQEDRANTGELFF. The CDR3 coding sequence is TGTGCCAGCAGCCAAGAGGACAGGGCGAACACCGGGGAGCTGTTTTTT. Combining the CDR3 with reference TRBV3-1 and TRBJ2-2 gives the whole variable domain DTAVSQTPKYLVTQMGNDKSIKCEQNLGHDTMYWYKQDSKKFLKIMFSYNNKELIINETVPNRFSPKSPDKAHLNLHINSLELGDSAVYFCASSQEDRANTGELFFGEGSRLTVL.

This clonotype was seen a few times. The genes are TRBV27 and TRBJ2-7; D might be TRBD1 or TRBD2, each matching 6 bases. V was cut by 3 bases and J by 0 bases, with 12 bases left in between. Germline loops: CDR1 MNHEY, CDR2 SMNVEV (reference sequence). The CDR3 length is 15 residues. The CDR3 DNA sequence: TGTGCCAGCAGTTTCCGAGGGGGGAGCTCCTACGAGCAGTACTTC. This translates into CASSFRGGSSYEQYF.

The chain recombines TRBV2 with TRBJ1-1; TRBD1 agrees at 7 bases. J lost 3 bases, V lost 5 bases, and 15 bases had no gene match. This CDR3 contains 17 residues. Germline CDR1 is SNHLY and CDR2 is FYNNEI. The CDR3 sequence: CASSRDRPPGVDTEAFF. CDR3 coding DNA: TGTGCCAGCAGTCGGGACAGACCCCCGGGGGTGGACACTGAAGCTTTCTTT.

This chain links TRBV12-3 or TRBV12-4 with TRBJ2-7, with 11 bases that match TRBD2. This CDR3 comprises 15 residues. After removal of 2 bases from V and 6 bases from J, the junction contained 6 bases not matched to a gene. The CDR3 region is CASSLTSGSLGEQYF. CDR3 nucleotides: TGTGCCAGCAGTTTAACTAGCGGGAGTCTTGGCGAGCAGTACTTC.

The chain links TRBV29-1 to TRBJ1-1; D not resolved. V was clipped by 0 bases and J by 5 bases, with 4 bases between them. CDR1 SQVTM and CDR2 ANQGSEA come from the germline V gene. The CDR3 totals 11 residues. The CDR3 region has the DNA TGCAGCGTTGAAGATGGGACTGAAGCTTTCTTT. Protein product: CSVEDGTEAFF.

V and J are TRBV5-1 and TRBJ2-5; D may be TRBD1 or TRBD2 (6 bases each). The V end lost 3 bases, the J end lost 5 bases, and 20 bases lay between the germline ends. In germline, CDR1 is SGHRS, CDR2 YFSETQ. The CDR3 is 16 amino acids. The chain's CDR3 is CASSSNSRLGGETQYF. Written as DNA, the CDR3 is TGCGCCAGCAGCTCCAATTCTAGACTAGGGGGGGAGACCCAGTACTTC.

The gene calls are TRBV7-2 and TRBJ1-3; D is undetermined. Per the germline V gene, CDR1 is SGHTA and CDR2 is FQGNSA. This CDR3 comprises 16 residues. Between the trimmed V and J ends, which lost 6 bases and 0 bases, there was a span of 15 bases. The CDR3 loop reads CASSFMGRNSGNTIYF. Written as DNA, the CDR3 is TGTGCCAGCAGTTTCATGGGCCGAAACTCTGGAAACACCATATATTTT.

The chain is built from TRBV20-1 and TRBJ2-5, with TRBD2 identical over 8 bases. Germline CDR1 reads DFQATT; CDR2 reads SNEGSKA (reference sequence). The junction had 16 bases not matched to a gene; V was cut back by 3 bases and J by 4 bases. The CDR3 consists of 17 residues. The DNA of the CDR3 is TGCAGTGCTAGTGGCGGCGGAAGCGGGAGACTGGCAGAGACCCAGTACTTC. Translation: CSASGGGSGRLAETQYF.

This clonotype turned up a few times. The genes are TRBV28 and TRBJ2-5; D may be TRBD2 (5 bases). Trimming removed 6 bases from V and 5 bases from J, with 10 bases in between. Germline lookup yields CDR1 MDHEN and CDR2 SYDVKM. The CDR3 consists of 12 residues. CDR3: CASRTSGETQYF. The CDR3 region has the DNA TGTGCCAGCAGGACCTCGGGGGAGACCCAGTACTTC.

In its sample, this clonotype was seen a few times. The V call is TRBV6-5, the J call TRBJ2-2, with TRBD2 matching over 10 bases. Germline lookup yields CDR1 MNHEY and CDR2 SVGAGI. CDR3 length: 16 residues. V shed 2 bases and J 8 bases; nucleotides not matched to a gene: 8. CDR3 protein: CASSYRVAGGSGELFF. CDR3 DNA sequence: TGTGCCAGCAGTTACCGGGTAGCGGGAGGCTCTGGGGAGCTGTTTTTT.

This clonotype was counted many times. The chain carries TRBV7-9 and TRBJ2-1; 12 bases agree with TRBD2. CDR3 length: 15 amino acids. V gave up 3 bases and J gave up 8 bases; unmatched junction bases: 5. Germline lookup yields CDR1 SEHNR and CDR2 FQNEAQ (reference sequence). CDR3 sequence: CASSLSLAGGDEQFF. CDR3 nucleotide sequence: TGTGCCAGCAGCTTGTCTCTAGCGGGAGGGGATGAGCAGTTCTTC.

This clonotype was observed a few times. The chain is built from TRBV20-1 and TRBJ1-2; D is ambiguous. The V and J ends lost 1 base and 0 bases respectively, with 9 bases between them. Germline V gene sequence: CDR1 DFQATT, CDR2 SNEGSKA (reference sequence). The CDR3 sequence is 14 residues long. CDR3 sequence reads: CSARASGTNYGYTF. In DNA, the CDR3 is TGCAGTGCTAGAGCCTCCGGGACTAACTATGGCTACACCTTC.

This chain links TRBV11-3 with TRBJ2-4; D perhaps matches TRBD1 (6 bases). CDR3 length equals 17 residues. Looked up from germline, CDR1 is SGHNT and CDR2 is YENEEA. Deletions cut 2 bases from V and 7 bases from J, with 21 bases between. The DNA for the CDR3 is TGTGCCAGCAGCTTATCCGTGGGAAGTGGGACATCTAACATTCAGTACTTC. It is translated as CASSLSVGSGTSNIQYF.